Sequencing of this T cell receptor beta chain was carried out in a study of shared clonotypes between healthy human individuals. Naive CD8 cells, CD45RO-negative and positively selected for CCR7, excluded terminally differentiated effector memory CD45RA+ cells. Data came from immunoSEQ multiplex PCR; TCRdb stores just in-frame clones and leaves some out. The data show around 1.9 million clones, around 93% seen once. There are 12 residues in the CDR3. The V end lost 6 bases, the J end lost 2 bases, and 8 bases lay between the germline ends. The germline V gene encodes CDR1 LNHDA and CDR2 SQIVND (reference sequence).

Sequences were obtained from naive CD8+ T cells from PBMCs. This sequence was found in a man aged 18-30 years in good health. Some clones in this sample may be carry-over from other donors' samples. This chain uses TRBV19 with TRBJ2-7; D is uncertain. This CDR3 reads CASSYGPYEQYF. The CDR3, as DNA: TGTGCCAGTAGCTACGGGCCCTACGAGCAGTACTTC. Full variable domain (rest looked up from reference TRBV19 and TRBJ2-7): DGGITQSPKYLFRKEGQNVTLSCEQNLNHDAMYWYRQDPGQGLRLIYYSQIVNDFQKGDIAEGYSVSREKKESFPLTVTSAQKNPTAFYLCASSYGPYEQYFGPGTRLTVT.